The next 17 T cell receptor beta chains were all read from a single sample in a study of blood T cell repertoires in COVID-19. Here immunoSEQ multiplex PCR was the method, and the copy in TCRdb shows in-frame clones only, minus some. The data show under 300,000 clones, more than 65% seen once. The sequenced sample consisted of peripheral blood. The receptors derive from a woman between 35 and 50 years old who had recovered from COVID-19.

V gene TRBV29-1 combines with J gene TRBJ1-1; D might be TRBD1 (6 bases). The CDR3 extends over 12 amino acids. Germline V CDR1 and CDR2: SQVTM, ANQGSEA. V was cut by 7 bases and J by 2 bases, with 11 bases left in between. Written as DNA, the CDR3 is TGCAGCGCTGGACAGAGAAACACTGAAGCTTTCTTT. This gives the protein CSAGQRNTEAFF.

This clone has ten or more counts. CDR3 region: CASRGGEQVSSSYTF. The CDR3 DNA reads as TGTGCCAGTCGGGGGGGGGAACAGGTCTCTAGTAGCTACACCTTC. The chain links TRBV6-5 to TRBJ1-2; a weak D match, TRBD1 (5 bases). Germline V gene sequence: CDR1 MNHEY, CDR2 SVGAGI. Between the trimmed V and J ends, which lost 9 bases and 9 bases, there was a span of 26 bases. This CDR3 region has 15 residues.

J is TRBJ2-3 and V is TRBV7-2; D is uncertain. Germline assignment: CDR1 SGHTA and CDR2 FQGNSA. This CDR3 spans 15 amino acids. V dropped 6 bases and J dropped 2 bases, with 15 bases sitting between them. The CDR3 DNA reads TGTGCCAGCAGTATACAGAGAGCTAACACAGATACGCAGTATTTT. Amino acids: CASSIQRANTDTQYF.

This clone appeared a single time. The chain has TRBV7-9 and TRBJ2-3, with 8 bases lining up with TRBD2. In germline, CDR1 is SEHNR, CDR2 FQNEAQ (reference sequence). Losses at the gene ends were 6 bases for V and 2 bases for J; bases not matched to a gene: 7. This CDR3 comprises 15 residues. CDR3 DNA sequence: TGTGCCAGCAGTTATGCGGGGGGAAACACAGATACGCAGTATTTT. It is translated as CASSYAGGNTDTQYF.

V and J are TRBV7-2 and TRBJ1-2; D gene uncertain. The ends were cut back, 5 bases at V and 1 base at J, with 8 bases in the middle. The CDR3 has 13 residues. In germline, CDR1 is SGHTA, CDR2 FQGNSA. This chain's CDR3 is CASSPEINYGYTF. CDR3 sequence (DNA): TGTGCCAGCAGCCCCGAGATTAACTATGGCTACACCTTC.

The genes are TRBV10-3 and TRBJ1-2, with 9 bases lining up with TRBD1. Germline V CDR1 and CDR2: ENHRY, SYGVKD. The V segment lost 8 bases and the J segment 5 bases; nucleotides outside the gene matches: 12. The CDR3 spans 15 residues. The CDR3 reads CAIGTGPELRYGYTF. CDR3 bases: TGTGCCATCGGGACAGGGCCCGAGCTGAGGTATGGCTACACCTTC.

The chain combines TRBV10-3 with TRBJ1-3; perhaps TRBD1 as D (5 bases). Germline V gene data show CDR1 as ENHRY and CDR2 as SYGVKD. The CDR3 is 14 residues long. The germline V and J ends were trimmed by 10 bases and 3 bases, with 16 bases remaining between them. CDR3 amino acids: CATRVGGGGNTIYF. In DNA form, the CDR3 reads TGTGCCACGAGAGTCGGGGGTGGTGGAAACACCATATATTTT.

The chain has TRBV19 and TRBJ2-1, with 13 bases aligning to TRBD2. The V segment lost 3 bases and the J segment 8 bases; nucleotides outside the gene matches: 4. Germline assignment: CDR1 LNHDA and CDR2 SQIVND (reference sequence). The CDR3 contains 15 residues. The CDR3 region is CASSMGLAGLDEQFF. CDR3 coding DNA: TGTGCCAGTAGTATGGGACTAGCGGGGCTGGATGAGCAGTTCTTC.

The chain combines TRBV29-1 with TRBJ1-3; TRBD1 matches 7 bases. CDR3 length: 14 amino acids. CDR1 and CDR2 (germline): SQVTM, ANQGSEA. With 7 bases clipped from V and 0 bases from J, the junction kept 6 bases outside the gene matches. The CDR3 reads CSARGTVSGNTIYF. The CDR3 region has the DNA TGCAGCGCCCGTGGGACAGTCTCTGGAAACACCATATATTTT.

The chain joins TRBV3-1 (or the pseudogene TRBV3-2) to TRBJ2-1, with TRBD1 identical over 7 bases. The trim removed 2 bases at V and 6 bases at J, leaving 1 base unmatched. This CDR3 is 13 amino acids long. The V gene's germline CDR1 is LGHDT and CDR2 YNNKEL (reference sequence). The CDR3 bases are TGTGCCAGCAGCCAAAAGGGGGCCAATGAGCAGTTCTTC. It yields the protein CASSQKGANEQFF.

The CDR3 here is CAISESSGGPSRTDTQYF. The CDR3 region has the DNA TGTGCCATCAGTGAATCTAGCGGGGGGCCTTCCCGCACAGATACGCAGTATTTT. This sequence joins TRBV10-3 and TRBJ2-3; 11 bases agree with TRBD2. V lost 3 bases, J lost 1 base, and 9 bases stayed unmatched. Germline loops: CDR1 ENHRY, CDR2 SYGVKD. The CDR3 loop spans 18 amino acids.

The chain recombines TRBV12-3 or TRBV12-4 with TRBJ1-1; 10 bases are shared with TRBD1. The CDR3 spans 13 residues. The ends lost 6 bases at V and 4 bases at J; junction bases unmatched: 2. The CDR3 sequence: CASSRDRGTEAFF. The CDR3 nucleotides read TGTGCCAGCAGCAGGGACAGGGGCACTGAAGCTTTCTTT.

The genes are TRBV5-1 and TRBJ2-4; D not resolved. Trimming removed 1 base at V and 3 bases at J, with 8 bases between. This CDR3 contains 14 residues. Germline V gene lookup returns CDR1 SGHRS and CDR2 YFSETQ. DNA for the CDR3: TGCGCCAGCAGCTTGTCACAGAGCAAAAACATTCAGTACTTC. Amino acids: CASSLSQSKNIQYF.

This rearrangement joins TRBV13 to TRBJ1-1; D perhaps matches TRBD1 (6 bases). Germline V CDR1 and CDR2: PRHDT, FYEKMQ (reference sequence). V was clipped by 7 bases and J by 1 base, with 19 bases between them. CDR3 length: 16 residues. The DNA of the CDR3 is TGTGCCAGCAATCGGGGGGCACAAATAGCGAACACTGAAGCTTTCTTT. Translation: CASNRGAQIANTEAFF.

V is TRBV6-5 and J is TRBJ1-2; D is undetermined. Per the germline V gene, CDR1 is MNHEY and CDR2 is SVGAGI. The germline V and J ends were trimmed by 3 bases and 0 bases, with 14 bases remaining between them. This CDR3 has 16 residues. CDR3 nucleotides: TGTGCCAGCAGTTATGGTCTAGAGTTAGCTAACTATGGCTACACCTTC. It encodes CASSYGLELANYGYTF.

The J gene is TRBJ1-2, the V gene TRBV12-3 or TRBV12-4; 10 bases fit TRBD1. The length of the CDR3 is 13 residues. The J segment lost 8 bases and the V segment lost 5 bases, leaving 5 bases of the junction unmatched. CDR3 sequence reads: CASSPGQGEGYTF. CDR3 bases: TGTGCCAGCAGTCCCGGACAGGGGGAGGGCTACACCTTC.

The rearrangement uses TRBV19 and TRBJ1-5; 7 bases match TRBD1. The CDR3 extends over 17 amino acids. Germline V CDR1 and CDR2: LNHDA, SQIVND (reference sequence). V gave up 5 bases and J gave up 5 bases; unmatched junction bases: 15. CDR3 protein: CASSLFKEQGKDQPQHF. In nucleotides, the CDR3 is TGTGCCAGTAGTTTATTCAAAGAACAGGGGAAGGATCAGCCCCAGCATTTT.